Listed here are 25 T cell receptor beta chains from one sample, sequenced in a study of identical twins. TCRdb analysed the 5' RACE reads with MiXCR anew, one entry per CDR3 protein. The sample contains about 690,000 distinct CDR3 sequences, 5.5% to 7.5% of which appear only once. The sample consisted of naive T cells sorted from blood. All receptors derive from a man between 18 and 35 years old in good health.

The CDR3 nucleotides read TGTGCCAGCTCACCGGTGGCGAGTGAAAAACTGTTTTTT. This encodes CASSPVASEKLFF. This chain connects TRBV18 to TRBJ1-4; no firm D call. The germline V gene encodes CDR1 KGHSH and CDR2 LQKENI. There are 13 residues in the CDR3. V was cut by 3 bases and J by 7 bases, with 9 bases left in between.

This chain joins TRBV7-9 and TRBJ2-3; D call uncertain. Germline CDR1 is SEHNR and CDR2 is FQNEAQ (reference sequence). V lost 4 bases, J lost 1 base, and 12 bases lay in between. The CDR3 consists of 15 residues. The CDR3 sequence is CASSYVASGTDTQYF. CDR3 coding DNA: TGTGCCAGCAGCTACGTTGCGAGCGGCACAGATACGCAGTATTTT.

V gene TRBV11-2 combines with J gene TRBJ2-3, with 7 positions matching TRBD2. The CDR3 extends over 16 amino acids. The germline CDR1 and CDR2 sequences are SGHAT and FQNNGV. V shed 5 bases, J shed 0 bases, and the junction held 8 bases outside the gene matches. The CDR3 DNA reads as TGTGCCAGCAGCGCACCGGGACTACTCAGCACAGATACGCAGTATTTT. Translated, it gives CASSAPGLLSTDTQYF.

The V and J genes are TRBV7-9 and TRBJ2-1; the D gene is possibly TRBD2 (5 bases). Germline lookup yields CDR1 SEHNR and CDR2 FQNEAQ (reference sequence). This CDR3 region has 15 residues. Trimming cost V 5 bases and J 8 bases, with 19 bases left between them. Written as DNA, the CDR3 is TGTGCCAGCAGCCCCATAGAGTCACTGCGGGATGAGCAGTTCTTC. This encodes CASSPIESLRDEQFF.

This clonotype was seen a handful of times. The chain combines TRBV5-1 with TRBJ2-1; possible D gene TRBD2, 6 bases. The ends were cut back, 0 bases at V and 2 bases at J, with 9 bases in the middle. The germline gives CDR1 SGHRS, CDR2 YFSETQ. This CDR3 is built from 15 residues. The CDR3 DNA reads as TGCGCCAGCAGCTTGGGCGGGAATACCTACAATGAGCAGTTCTTC. It specifies CASSLGGNTYNEQFF.

This clonotype has ten or more counts. CDR3 DNA: TGTGCCACCAGCATATGGGCTTTGAACACTGAAGCTTTCTTT. It is translated as CATSIWALNTEAFF. The gene calls are TRBV15 and TRBJ1-1; no clear D. Germline lookup yields CDR1 LNHNV and CDR2 YYDKDF (reference sequence). The CDR3 has 14 amino acids. V shed 4 bases and J shed 0 bases, with 9 bases lying between them.

In its sample, this clonotype was seen many times. V gene TRBV12-3 or TRBV12-4 combines with J gene TRBJ2-5, with 8 positions matching TRBD2. This CDR3 is built from 17 residues. J lost 0 bases, V lost 2 bases, and 8 bases had no gene match. The CDR3 DNA reads as TGTGCCAGCAGTTTATACACTAGCGGAGGGTACCAAGAGACCCAGTACTTC. This encodes CASSLYTSGGYQETQYF.

This clonotype was picked up a small number of times. The chain uses TRBV7-6 and TRBJ2-7, with 10 bases aligning to TRBD1. Germline V CDR1 and CDR2: SGHVS, FNYEAQ. V lost 3 bases, J lost 5 bases, and 4 bases stayed unmatched. This CDR3 comprises 14 residues. In nucleotides, the CDR3 is TGTGCCAGCAGCTTGACAGGGGGCATGGACGAGCAGTACTTC. Translating gives CASSLTGGMDEQYF.

The sample holds many counts of this clonotype. The chain is built from TRBV12-3 or TRBV12-4 and TRBJ1-4; 8 positions match TRBD1. This CDR3 comprises 13 residues. V was pared by 1 base and J by 11 bases, with 3 bases of the junction left unmatched. The CDR3 sequence is CASSLGRGRKLFF. The CDR3 nucleotides read TGTGCCAGCAGTTTAGGCAGGGGGCGGAAACTGTTTTTT.

The chain employs TRBV27 and TRBJ2-1; D could derive from TRBD1 or TRBD2 (7 bases each). From germline, CDR1 is MNHEY and CDR2 SMNVEV (reference sequence). Trimming shortened V by 3 bases and J by 8 bases, and 20 bases separated the two germline ends. This CDR3 has 16 residues. The CDR3 sequence is CASSFLRGGGRDEQFF. The CDR3 DNA is TGTGCCAGCAGTTTCCTCCGGGGAGGGGGCAGGGATGAGCAGTTCTTC.

This clonotype was observed a handful of times. The V and J genes are TRBV4-3 and TRBJ2-3; D call uncertain. Germline CDR1 is LGHNA and CDR2 is YSLEER. This CDR3 is built from 13 residues. Trimming stripped 2 bases from V and 6 bases from J, with 9 bases between. As DNA, the CDR3 is TGCGCCAGCAGCCAATTCGGAACTGATACGCAGTATTTT. It specifies CASSQFGTDTQYF.

This chain connects TRBV7-3 to TRBJ2-1, with unresolved D. The CDR3 covers 13 residues. Trimming left V 5 bases short and J 13 bases short, with 18 bases between. Germline V CDR1 and CDR2: SGHTA, FQGTGA. For the CDR3, the DNA is TGTGCCAGCAGCATGCCCCCCCCCGGGCAACAGTTCTTC. Encoded protein: CASSMPPPGQQFF. The variable domain in full, completed from reference TRBV7-3 and TRBJ2-1, reads GAGVSQTPSNKVTEKGKYVELRCDPISGHTALYWYRQSLGQGPEFLIYFQGTGAADDSGLPNDRFFAVRPEGSVSTLKIQRTERGDSAVYLCASSMPPPGQQFFGPGTRLTVL.

This chain links TRBV12-3 or TRBV12-4 with TRBJ2-1; 9 nucleotides agree with TRBD2. This CDR3 contains 16 residues. The trim removed 6 bases at V and 2 bases at J, leaving 8 bases unmatched. In DNA, the CDR3 is TGTGCCAGCAGGGTGGGCGGGAGGGACCCCTACAATGAGCAGTTCTTC. The encoded protein is CASRVGGRDPYNEQFF.

This clonotype was observed at least ten times. The chain joins TRBV11-2 to TRBJ2-1; 9 nucleotides line up with TRBD2. The junction had 10 bases not matched to a gene; V was cut back by 4 bases and J by 9 bases. This CDR3 spans 15 amino acids. From germline, CDR1 is SGHAT and CDR2 FQNNGV. DNA for the CDR3: TGTGCCAGCAGCTCCCTGTTAGCGGGAGAGGGTGAGCAGTTCTTC. Protein sequence: CASSSLLAGEGEQFF.

This clonotype turned up a few times. V gene TRBV2 combines with J gene TRBJ1-4, with D unresolved. Germline V lookup: CDR1 SNHLY, CDR2 FYNNEI. Trimming removed 6 bases at V and 0 bases at J, with 11 bases between. The CDR3 contains 15 residues. CDR3 coding DNA: TGTGCCAGCAGGGACGAAACAGCAACTAATGAAAAACTGTTTTTT. It is translated as CASRDETATNEKLFF.

There are many counts of this clonotype. The V gene is TRBV6-1, the J gene TRBJ2-1; tentative D call: TRBD2 (5 bases). The CDR3 has 14 residues. V lost 4 bases to trimming and J lost 6 bases, with 13 bases between them. Germline CDR1 MNHNS, CDR2 SASEGT. DNA of the CDR3: TGTGCCAGCAGTGCCACTAGAAGAGGCAATGAGCAGTTCTTC. This encodes CASSATRRGNEQFF.

This clonotype was recorded at least ten times. The V gene is TRBV20-1, the J gene TRBJ2-1; 9 bases fit TRBD2. The CDR3 is 14 residues long. V gave up 7 bases and J gave up 4 bases; unmatched junction bases: 8. Germline CDR1 DFQATT, CDR2 SNEGSKA (reference sequence). The CDR3 nucleotides read TGCAGTGTTCCGAGGCGGGGGGGGTACAATGAGCAGTTCTTC. Protein sequence: CSVPRRGGYNEQFF.

The genes are TRBV11-1 and TRBJ2-6; 10 positions agree with TRBD1. With V trimmed by 5 bases and J by 1 base, 8 bases remained unmatched. The CDR3 is 18 amino acids. Per germline, CDR1 SGHAT and CDR2 FQDESV (reference sequence). CDR3 nucleotide sequence: TGTGCCAGCAGCCTCATCCCGGGACAGGGGTCTGGGGCCAACGTCCTGACTTTC. This sequence encodes CASSLIPGQGSGANVLTF.

The chain combines TRBV7-6 with TRBJ2-3; the match to TRBD2 covers 8 bases. The CDR3 covers 15 residues. The V gene's germline CDR1 is SGHVS and CDR2 FNYEAQ. With 6 bases clipped from V and 0 bases from J, the junction kept 5 bases outside the gene matches. The DNA for the CDR3 is TGTGCCAGCAGGAAGAGCGGGAGTAGCACAGATACGCAGTATTTT. Its translation is CASRKSGSSTDTQYF.

This clonotype was seen at least ten times. This sequence joins TRBV29-1 and TRBJ2-3, with 7 bases fitting TRBD1. This CDR3 spans 13 amino acids. V shed 7 bases and J 2 bases; nucleotides not matched to a gene: 6. CDR1 SQVTM and CDR2 ANQGSEA come from the germline V gene. CDR3 DNA sequence: TGCAGCGCCGGGACAGTCCTCACAGATACGCAGTATTTT. This translates into CSAGTVLTDTQYF.

This clonotype was found many times. This sequence joins TRBV5-5 and TRBJ2-5; 15 positions match TRBD2. Germline loops: CDR1 SGHKS, CDR2 YYEKEE (reference sequence). V was pared by 4 bases and J by 4 bases, with 8 bases of the junction left unmatched. The CDR3 runs 17 residues. The chain's CDR3 is CASSKEGLAGGGETQYF. CDR3 DNA sequence: TGTGCCAGCAGCAAGGAAGGACTAGCGGGAGGGGGAGAGACCCAGTACTTC.

This clonotype was seen many times. V usage is TRBV5-1 and J usage is TRBJ2-5; a possible D gene is TRBD1 (6 bases). V gave up 4 bases and J gave up 5 bases, with 12 bases separating them. CDR3 length: 13 residues. Germline loops: CDR1 SGHRS, CDR2 YFSETQ. The CDR3 coding sequence is TGCGCCAGCAGCGGGACAACAGAGGAGACCCAGTACTTC. Its translation: CASSGTTEETQYF.

This clonotype was observed at least ten times. V and J are TRBV7-9 and TRBJ1-2; 9 nucleotides align to TRBD1. CDR3 size: 14 residues. Germline-derived CDR1 and CDR2 are SEHNR and FQNEAQ (reference sequence). V was clipped by 5 bases and J by 4 bases; unmatched bases: 5. The CDR3 protein is CASSQDRGGYGYTF. The CDR3 nucleotides read TGTGCCAGCAGCCAGGACAGGGGAGGCTATGGCTACACCTTC.

This clonotype was seen ten or more times. The chain carries TRBV5-5 and TRBJ2-7; no definite D call. This CDR3 has 14 residues. CDR1 is SGHKS, CDR2 YYEKEE, per germline (reference sequence). V lost 4 bases to trimming and J lost 9 bases, with 20 bases between them. The CDR3 DNA reads TGTGCCAGCAGCCAGGACGGACCCCTCTCGGGGCAGTACGTC. Its translation is CASSQDGPLSGQYV.

The V and J genes are TRBV4-3 and TRBJ2-3; 7 bases match TRBD2. Losses at the gene ends were 4 bases for V and 0 bases for J; bases not matched to a gene: 7. CDR1 LGHNA and CDR2 YSLEER come from the germline V gene. This CDR3 is built from 16 residues. This CDR3 is CASSPQSSGSTDTQYF. The CDR3 DNA is TGCGCCAGCAGCCCCCAGAGTAGCGGGAGCACAGATACGCAGTATTTT.